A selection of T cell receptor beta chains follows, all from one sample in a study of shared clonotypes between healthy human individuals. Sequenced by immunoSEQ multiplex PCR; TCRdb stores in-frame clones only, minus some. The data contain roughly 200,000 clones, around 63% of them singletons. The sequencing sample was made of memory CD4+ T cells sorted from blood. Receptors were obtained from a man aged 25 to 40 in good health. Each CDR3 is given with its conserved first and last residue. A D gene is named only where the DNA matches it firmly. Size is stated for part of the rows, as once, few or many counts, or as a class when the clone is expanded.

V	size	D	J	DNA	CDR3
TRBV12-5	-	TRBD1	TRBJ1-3	TGTGCTAGTGGTTTGATAGTGACAGGGAAAATCTCTGGAAACACCATATATTTT	CASGLIVTGKISGNTIYF
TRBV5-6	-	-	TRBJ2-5	TGTGCCAGCAGCTTGGAGGTTGGTCGGAAAGAGACCCAGTACTTC	CASSLEVGRKETQYF
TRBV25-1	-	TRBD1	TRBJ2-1	TGTGCCAGCAGCATGGGACAGGGAGTGTTCTTC	CASSMGQGVFF
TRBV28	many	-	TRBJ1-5	TGTGCCAGCAGTGCCTACCCTCGCCAGCATTTT	CASSAYPRQHF
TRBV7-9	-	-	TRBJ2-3	TGTGCCAGCGACCTTGGCGCCCGGGAGTATTTT	CASDLGAREYF
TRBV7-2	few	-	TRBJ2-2	TGTGCCAGCAGCTTCATGAGGCCTCCCGGGGAGCTGTTTTTT	CASSFMRPPGELFF
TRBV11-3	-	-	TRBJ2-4	TGTGCCAGCAGGGACTCGGGGGGCGCGCAAAACATTCAGTACTTC	CASRDSGGAQNIQYF
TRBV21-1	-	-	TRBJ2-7	TGTGCCAGCAGCAATTCCAGCGGGAGGGCCATTTACGAGCAGTACTTC	CASSNSSGRAIYEQYF
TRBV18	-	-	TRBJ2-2	TGTGCCAGCTCACAACGATCGACAGGATGGTTGAACACCGGGGAGCTGTTTTTT	CASSQRSTGWLNTGELFF
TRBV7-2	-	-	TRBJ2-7	TGTGCCAGCAGCTTAGCGGAAGAGCAGTACTTC	CASSLAEEQYF
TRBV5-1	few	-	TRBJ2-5	TGCGCCAGCAGCCCCTCCGGTAGTCAAGAGACCCAGTACTTC	CASSPSGSQETQYF
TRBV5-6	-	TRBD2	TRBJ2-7	TGTGCCAGCAGCCGGACTAGCGGAAAAAAGCTTTTCGAGGCCTACGAGCAGTACTTC	CASSRTSGKKLFEAYEQYF
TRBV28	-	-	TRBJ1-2	TGTGCCAGCAGGCCCCCCGGGACAAGGTCCAGCGGCTACACCTTC	CASRPPGTRSSGYTF
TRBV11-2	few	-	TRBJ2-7	TGTGCCAGCAGCTTGGAGGGCGGGCCCTACGAGCAGTACTTC	CASSLEGGPYEQYF
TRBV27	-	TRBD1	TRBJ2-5	TGTGCCAGCAGTTTGGGACAGGGGGATGAGACCCAGTACTTC	CASSLGQGDETQYF
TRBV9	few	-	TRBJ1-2	TGTGCCAGCAGCGTATCCTTCTGGGGGTCGGCTGGCTACACCTTC	CASSVSFWGSAGYTF
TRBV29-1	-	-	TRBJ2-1	TGCAGCGCTGAAAGTCACTCGCCGGGTACATACAATGAGCAGTTCTTC	CSAESHSPGTYNEQFF
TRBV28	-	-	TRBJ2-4	TGTGCCAGCAGGTCGGCCAAAAACATTCAGTACTTC	CASRSAKNIQYF
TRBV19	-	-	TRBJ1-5	TGTGCCAGTAGTTCCCCGTCCGGGGGGCCTAGCAATCAGCCCCAGCATTTT	CASSSPSGGPSNQPQHF
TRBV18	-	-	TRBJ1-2	TGTGCCAGCTCACCAAGGGGGTATGGCTATGGCTACACCTTC	CASSPRGYGYGYTF
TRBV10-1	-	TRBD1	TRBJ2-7	TGCGCCAGCAGCACAGGACAGGGCGGCGGTAACGAGCAGTACTTC	CASSTGQGGGNEQYF
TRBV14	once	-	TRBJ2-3	TGTGCCAGCAGCCAAGACCGGTCAGCGGACACAGATACGCAGTATTTT	CASSQDRSADTDTQYF
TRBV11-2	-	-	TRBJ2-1	TGTGCCAGCAGCTTTTCCGGGGCCGACAATGAGCAGTTCTTC	CASSFSGADNEQFF
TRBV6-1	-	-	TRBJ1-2	TGTGCCAGCATTAACAGGAGGACTGACGGCTACACCTTC	CASINRRTDGYTF
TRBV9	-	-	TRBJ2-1	TGTGCCAGCAGCCCCACCCCCGTCGGGAGCTTTCCCAATGAGCAGTTCTTC	CASSPTPVGSFPNEQFF
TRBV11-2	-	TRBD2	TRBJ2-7	TGTGCCAGCAGAGCCGGGGGGACCTACGAGCAGTACTTC	CASRAGGTYEQYF
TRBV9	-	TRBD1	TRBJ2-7	TGTGCCAGCAGCGTAGGAGGGGGCGGCTACTCCTACGAGCAGTACTTC	CASSVGGGGYSYEQYF
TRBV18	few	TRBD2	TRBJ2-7	TGTGCCAGCTCACCTTCTAGCGGCCCTACCTACGAGCAGTACTTC	CASSPSSGPTYEQYF
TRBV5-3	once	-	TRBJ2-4	TGTGCCAGAAGCTTGGCTTCTCGTAGGGCCTGTGTAGAAAACATTCAGTACTTC	CARSLASRRACVENIQYF
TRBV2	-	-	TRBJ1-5	TGTGCCAGCAGTGCTGAGGGTAGTAGCAATCAGCCCCAGCATTTT	CASSAEGSSNQPQHF
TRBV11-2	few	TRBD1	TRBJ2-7	TGTGCCAGCAGCCATAGGCGGGACAGGGGTAACGAGCAGTACTTC	CASSHRRDRGNEQYF
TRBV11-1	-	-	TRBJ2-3	TGTGCCAGCAGCTTAGCGGGACAAGATACGCAGTATTTT	CASSLAGQDTQYF
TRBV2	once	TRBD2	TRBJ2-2	TGTGCCAGCAGGACACCGGGACTAGCGTACACCGGGGAGCTGTTTTTT	CASRTPGLAYTGELFF
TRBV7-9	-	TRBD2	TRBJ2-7	TGTGCCAGCAGCTTAGGGACTAGCGGGAAGGGCACCTACGAGCAGTACTTC	CASSLGTSGKGTYEQYF
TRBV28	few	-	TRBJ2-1	TGTGCCAGCAGTATTGACGTATACAATGAGCAGTTCTTC	CASSIDVYNEQFF
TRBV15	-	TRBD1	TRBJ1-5	TGTGCCACCGTCGGCCAGGACAGGGTCAGCCAGCCCCAGCATTTT	CATVGQDRVSQPQHF
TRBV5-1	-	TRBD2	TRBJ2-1	TGCGCCAGCAGCAACCCTAGCGGAATTGACAATGAGCAGTTCTTC	CASSNPSGIDNEQFF
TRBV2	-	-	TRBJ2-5	TGTGCCAGCAGTGAAGCGTCAGGGAGAGAGACCCAGTACTTC	CASSEASGRETQYF
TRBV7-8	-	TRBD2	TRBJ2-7	TGTGCCAGCAGCCGGGGACTAGCGGGAGCAAATGAGCAGTACTTC	CASSRGLAGANEQYF
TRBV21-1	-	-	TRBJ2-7	TGTGCCAGCAGCAAAGTCGTTATGGCCCAAGAGGAGTCTGGACGAGAGCAGTACTTC	CASSKVVMAQEESGREQYF
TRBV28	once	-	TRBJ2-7	TGTGCCAGCATCTCACCCGGTGTCAGCTACGAGCAGTACTTC	CASISPGVSYEQYF
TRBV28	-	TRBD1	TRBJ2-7	TGTGCCAGCAGTTTAATGGGGACAGGGTGGGTGGAGCAGTACTTC	CASSLMGTGWVEQYF
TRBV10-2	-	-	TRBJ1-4	TGCGCCAGCAATGCGGGGGGACGTAATGAAAAACTGTTTTTT	CASNAGGRNEKLFF
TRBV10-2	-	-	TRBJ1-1	TGCGCCAGCAGTGAGTCGGAGAACACTGAAGCTTTCTTT	CASSESENTEAFF
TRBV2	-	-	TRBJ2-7	TGTGCCAGCAGTGTTGTTGGGGGCGAGCAGTACTTC	CASSVVGGEQYF
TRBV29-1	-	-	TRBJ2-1	TGCAGCGGGCTAGCTAGGTACAATGAGCAGTTCTTC	CSGLARYNEQFF
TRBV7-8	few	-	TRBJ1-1	TGTGCCAGCAGCTATCCGGGACAAACAAACACTGAAGCTTTCTTT	CASSYPGQTNTEAFF
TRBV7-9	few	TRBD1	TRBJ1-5	TGTGCCAGCAGCCCCGGGACAGGTTCTCAGCCCCAGCATTTT	CASSPGTGSQPQHF
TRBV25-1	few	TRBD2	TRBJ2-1	TGTGCCAGCAGTGATGCCCGACTAGCGGGGCTCAATGAGCAGTTCTTC	CASSDARLAGLNEQFF
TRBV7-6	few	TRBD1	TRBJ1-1	TGTGCCAGCAGCTTATTTCTTACCGGGACAGGGAGATACACTGAAGCTTTCTTT	CASSLFLTGTGRYTEAFF
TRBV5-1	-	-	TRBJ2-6	TGCGCCAGCAGCTTAGTGGGTTCGGGTGGGGCCAACGTCCTGACTTTC	CASSLVGSGGANVLTF